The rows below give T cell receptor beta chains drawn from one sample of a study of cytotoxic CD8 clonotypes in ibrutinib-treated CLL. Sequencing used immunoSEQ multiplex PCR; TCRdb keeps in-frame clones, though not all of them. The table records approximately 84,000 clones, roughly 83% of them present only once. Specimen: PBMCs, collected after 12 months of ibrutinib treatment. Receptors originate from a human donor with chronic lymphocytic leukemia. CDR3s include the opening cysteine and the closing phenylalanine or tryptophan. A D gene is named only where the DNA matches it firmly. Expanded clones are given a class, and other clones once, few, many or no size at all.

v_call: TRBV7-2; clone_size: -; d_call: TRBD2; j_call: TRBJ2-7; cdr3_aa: CASSFTSGPYEQYF; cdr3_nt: TGTGCCAGCAGCTTTACTAGCGGGCCCTACGAGCAGTACTTC
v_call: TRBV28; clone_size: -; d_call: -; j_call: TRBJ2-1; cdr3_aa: CASSLGRGEQFF; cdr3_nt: TGTGCCAGCAGTCTAGGACGAGGGGAGCAGTTCTTC
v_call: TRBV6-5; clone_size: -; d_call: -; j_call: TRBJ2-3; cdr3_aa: CASRKVDTQYF; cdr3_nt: TGTGCCAGCAGGAAAGTAGATACGCAGTATTTT
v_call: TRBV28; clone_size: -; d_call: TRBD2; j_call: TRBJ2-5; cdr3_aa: CASSSLAGAETQYF; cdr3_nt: TGTGCCAGCAGTTCCCTAGCGGGGGCGGAGACCCAGTACTTC
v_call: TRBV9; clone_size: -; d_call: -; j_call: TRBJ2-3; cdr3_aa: CASGLAVGWTDTQYF; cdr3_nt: TGTGCCAGCGGTTTGGCGGTCGGTTGGACAGATACGCAGTATTTT
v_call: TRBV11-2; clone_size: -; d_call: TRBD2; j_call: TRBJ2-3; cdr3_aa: CAIRRGFSDTQYF; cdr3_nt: TGTGCCATCCGGCGGGGGTTCTCAGATACGCAGTATTTT
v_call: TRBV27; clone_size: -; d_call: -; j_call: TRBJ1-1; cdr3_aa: CASKTTRGLELNTEAFF; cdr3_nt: TGTGCCAGCAAAACCACTCGCGGACTCGAGTTGAACACTGAAGCTTTCTTT
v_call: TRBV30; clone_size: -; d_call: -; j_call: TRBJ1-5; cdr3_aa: CACPPGFWGGNQPQHF; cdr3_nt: TGTGCCTGCCCCCCGGGCTTTTGGGGAGGCAATCAGCCCCAGCATTTT
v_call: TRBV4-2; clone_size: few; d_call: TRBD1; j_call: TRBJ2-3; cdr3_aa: CASSQEGTGARTDTQYF; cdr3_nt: TGTGCCAGCAGCCAAGAAGGGACAGGCGCCCGCACAGATACGCAGTATTTT
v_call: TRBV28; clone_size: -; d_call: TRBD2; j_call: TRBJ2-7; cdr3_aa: CASSLSPGGFSYEQYF; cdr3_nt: TGTGCCAGCAGTTTATCTCCGGGGGGATTCTCCTACGAGCAGTACTTC
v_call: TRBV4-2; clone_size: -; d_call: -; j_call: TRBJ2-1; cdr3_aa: CASSQDGTNNEQFF; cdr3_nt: TGTGCCAGCAGCCAAGATGGGACAAACAATGAGCAGTTCTTC
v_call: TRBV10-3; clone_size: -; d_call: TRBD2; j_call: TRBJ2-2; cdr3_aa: CAIGDLAGAGELFF; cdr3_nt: TGTGCCATCGGGGACCTAGCGGGGGCCGGGGAGCTGTTTTTT
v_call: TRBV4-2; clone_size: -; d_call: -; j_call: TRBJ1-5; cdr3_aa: CASSQEGSSVAQHF; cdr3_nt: TGTGCCAGCAGCCAAGAGGGGTCTAGTGTGGCCCAGCATTTT
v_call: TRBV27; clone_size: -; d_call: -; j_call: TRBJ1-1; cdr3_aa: CASSLWSFMGTEAFF; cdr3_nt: TGTGCCAGCAGTTTATGGTCCTTTATGGGGACTGAAGCTTTCTTT
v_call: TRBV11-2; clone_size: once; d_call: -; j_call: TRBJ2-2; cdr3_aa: CASSPYIRHPGELFF; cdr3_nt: TGTGCCAGCAGCCCCTACATCAGGCATCCCGGGGAGCTGTTTTTT
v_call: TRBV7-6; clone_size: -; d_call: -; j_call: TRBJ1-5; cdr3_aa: CASSLMGGNSNQPQHF; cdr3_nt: TGTGCCAGCAGCTTAATGGGGGGAAATAGCAATCAGCCCCAGCATTTT
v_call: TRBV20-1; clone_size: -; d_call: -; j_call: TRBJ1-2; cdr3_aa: CSALAWDTF; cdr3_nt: TGCAGTGCTCTCGCGTGGGACACCTTC
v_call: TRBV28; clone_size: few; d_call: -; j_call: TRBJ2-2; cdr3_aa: CASTAPSTGELFF; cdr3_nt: TGTGCCAGCACGGCCCCCAGCACCGGGGAGCTGTTTTTT
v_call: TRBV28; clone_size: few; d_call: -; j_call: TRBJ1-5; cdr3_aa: CASSLPRERGQPQHF; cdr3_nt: TGTGCCAGCAGTTTGCCCAGGGAGAGGGGTCAGCCCCAGCATTTT
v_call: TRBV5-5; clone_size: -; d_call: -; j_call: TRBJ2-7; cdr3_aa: CASSLGVGHLLYEQYF; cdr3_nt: TGTGCCAGCAGCTTGGGGGTGGGGCACCTCCTCTACGAGCAGTACTTC
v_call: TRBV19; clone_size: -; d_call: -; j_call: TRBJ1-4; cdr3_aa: CASSNRGGTNEKLFF; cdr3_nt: TGTGCCAGTAGTAACCGGGGTGGAACTAATGAAAAACTGTTTTTT
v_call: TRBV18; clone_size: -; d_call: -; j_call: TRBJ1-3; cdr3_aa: CASSPPGSGNTIYF; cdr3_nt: TGTGCCAGCTCACCACCGGGCTCTGGAAACACCATATATTTT
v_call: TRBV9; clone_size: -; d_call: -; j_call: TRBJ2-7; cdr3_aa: CASSVGSLSYEQYF; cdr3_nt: TGTGCCAGCAGCGTAGGGTCTCTCTCCTACGAGCAGTACTTC
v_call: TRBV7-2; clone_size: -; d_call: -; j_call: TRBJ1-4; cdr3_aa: CASSFGGGASGEKLFF; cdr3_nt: TGTGCCAGCAGCTTCGGGGGGGGAGCGTCAGGAGAAAAACTGTTTTTT